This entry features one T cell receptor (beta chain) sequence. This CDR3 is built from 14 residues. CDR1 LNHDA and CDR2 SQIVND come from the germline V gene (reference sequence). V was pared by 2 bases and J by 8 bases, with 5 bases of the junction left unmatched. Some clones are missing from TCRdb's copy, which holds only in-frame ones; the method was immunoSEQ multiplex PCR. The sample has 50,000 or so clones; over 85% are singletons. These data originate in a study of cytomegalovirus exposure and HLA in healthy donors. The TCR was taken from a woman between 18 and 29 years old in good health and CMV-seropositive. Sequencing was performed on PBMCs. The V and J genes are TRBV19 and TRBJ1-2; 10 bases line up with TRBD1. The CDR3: CASSILGTGAGYTF. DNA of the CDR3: TGTGCCAGTAGTATATTGGGGACAGGGGCCGGCTACACCTTC.